What follows are 2 T cell receptor beta chains derived from one specimen sequenced in a study of radiotherapy plus CTLA-4 blockade in lung cancer. The protocol was immunoSEQ multiplex PCR, while the TCRdb copy is restricted to in-frame clones and leaves out a portion. The table includes 45,000 or so clones, around 77% detected once. The specimen comprised peripheral blood, sampled from a patient treated with radiotherapy plus ipilimumab. These receptor sequences come from a human donor with non-small cell lung cancer who had stable disease on radiotherapy plus ipilimumab.

The V call is TRBV5-6, the J call TRBJ2-7; 12 nucleotides align to TRBD1. Losses at the gene ends were 5 bases for V and 6 bases for J; bases not matched to a gene: 9. Per the germline V gene, CDR1 is SGHDT and CDR2 is YYEEEE. This CDR3 is 15 amino acids long. The CDR3 loop is CASRGTGGGFGEQYF. DNA for the CDR3: TGTGCCAGCAGGGGGACAGGGGGCGGATTTGGCGAGCAGTACTTC.

This rearrangement joins TRBV18 to TRBJ1-5, with 8 nucleotides matching TRBD1. The CDR3 contains 16 residues. Germline loops: CDR1 KGHSH, CDR2 LQKENI. V dropped 2 bases and J dropped 4; count of bases not matched to a gene: 7. DNA of the CDR3: TGTGCCAGCTCACCAGTGGCAGGGGGCGGGAATCAGCCCCAGCATTTT. Encoded protein: CASSPVAGGGNQPQHF.